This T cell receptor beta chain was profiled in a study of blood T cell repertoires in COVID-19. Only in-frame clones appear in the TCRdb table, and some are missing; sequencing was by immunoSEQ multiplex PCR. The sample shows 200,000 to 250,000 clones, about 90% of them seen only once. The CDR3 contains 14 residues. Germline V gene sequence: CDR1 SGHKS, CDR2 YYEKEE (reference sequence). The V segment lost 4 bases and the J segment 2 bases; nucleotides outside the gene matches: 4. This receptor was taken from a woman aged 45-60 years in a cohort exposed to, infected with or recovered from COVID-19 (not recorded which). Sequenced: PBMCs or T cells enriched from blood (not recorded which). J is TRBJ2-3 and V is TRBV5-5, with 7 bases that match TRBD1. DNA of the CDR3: TGTGCCAGCAGCAGGGGACAGAACACAGATACGCAGTATTTT. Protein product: CASSRGQNTDTQYF.